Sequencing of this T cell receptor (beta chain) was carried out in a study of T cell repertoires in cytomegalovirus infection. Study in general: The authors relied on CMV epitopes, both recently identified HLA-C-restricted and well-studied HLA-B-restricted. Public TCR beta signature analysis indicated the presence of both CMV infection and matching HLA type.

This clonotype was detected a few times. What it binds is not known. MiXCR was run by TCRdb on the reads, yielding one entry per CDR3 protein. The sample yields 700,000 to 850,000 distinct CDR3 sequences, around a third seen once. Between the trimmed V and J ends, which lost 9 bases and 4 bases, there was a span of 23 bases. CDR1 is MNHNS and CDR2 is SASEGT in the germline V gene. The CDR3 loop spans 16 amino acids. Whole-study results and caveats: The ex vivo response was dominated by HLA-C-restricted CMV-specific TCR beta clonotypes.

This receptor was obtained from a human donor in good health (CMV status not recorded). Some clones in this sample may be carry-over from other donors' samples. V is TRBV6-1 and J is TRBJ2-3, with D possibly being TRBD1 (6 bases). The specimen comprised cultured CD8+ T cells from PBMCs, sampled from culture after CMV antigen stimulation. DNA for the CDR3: TGTGCCAGTGCCGGGACACCCGCGCGGATGTCAGATACGCAGTATTTT. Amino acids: CASAGTPARMSDTQYF.